Detailed here is one T cell receptor (beta chain). Its antigen is currently unknown. The sample belongs to a study of Ad26.COV2.S vaccination and SARS-CoV-2 variants. Profiled with immunoSEQ multiplex PCR; TCRdb holds only in-frame clones, not every one. The sample shows 350,000 to 500,000 clones, about nine tenths of them seen only once. Specified treatment: approximately 18 received Ad26.COV2.S at low or high dose, single or two shots; 5 received placebo; per-sample allocation not given. The samples date from day 63 after the first vaccine or placebo injection. Study-level findings and limits: Across vaccine and placebo recipients, the breadth of non-spike TCRs was similar.

This CDR3 region has 13 residues. The V end was cut by 7 bases, the J end by 10 bases, with 19 bases between. Germline V gene data show CDR1 as MNHEY and CDR2 as SVGAGI. The chain couples TRBV6-5 to TRBJ1-2; D might be TRBD1 (5 bases). Sample: peripheral blood, taken in a trial of Ad26.COV2.S vaccine versus placebo. The sequence came from a person aged 18-60 years who received the Ad26.COV2.S COVID-19 vaccine or a placebo. CDR3 protein: CASTLGAGGNYTF. The CDR3 DNA follows: TGTGCCAGCACCCTCGGAGCGGGGGGTAACTACACCTTC.